The 17 T cell receptor beta chains given below trace back to one sample, sequenced in a study of human T cells and chemical hapten exposure. MiXCR, run by TCRdb on the RACE reads, gives a single entry per CDR3 protein. The table includes about 52,000 distinct CDR3 sequences, approximately 10% detected once. The time point denotes: patch test 1, 2 weeks after DPC sensitization. The treatment denotes: therapeutic diphenylcyclopropenone sensitization with weekly scalp DPC. Whole blood that had not been fractionated was the source of extracted total RNA. The sequencing used whole blood, collected in connection with sensitization to the hapten diphenylcyclopropenone (DPC). These receptor sequences come from a woman aged 40 to 50 with alopecia areata. Some clones in this sample may be carry-over from other donors' samples.

The V gene is TRBV7-2, the J gene TRBJ2-1; TRBD2 matches 8 bases. CDR3 size: 15 residues. In germline, CDR1 is SGHTA, CDR2 FQGNSA. Trimming took 5 bases from V and 2 from J; bases not matched to a gene: 5. In nucleotides, the CDR3 is TGTGCCAGCAGCCCCGGGGGGGTCCCCTACAATGAGCAGTTCTTC. This gives the protein CASSPGGVPYNEQFF.

The V gene is TRBV7-3, the J gene TRBJ2-7, with 10 bases identical to TRBD1. Germline V lookup: CDR1 SGHTA, CDR2 FQGTGA. The CDR3 consists of 14 residues. V shed 2 bases and J 6 bases; nucleotides not matched to a gene: 4. The CDR3 DNA is TGTGCCAGCAGCTTAGACAGGGGGCACCCCGAGCAGTACTTC. It codes for CASSLDRGHPEQYF.

The V call is TRBV11-3, the J call TRBJ2-2; D gene uncertain. CDR1 and CDR2 from the germline V gene are SGHNT and YENEEA. V was pared by 1 base and J by 6 bases, with 12 bases between. This CDR3 has 15 amino acids. CDR3 bases: TGTGCCAGCAGCTTAGGAAACTCACTGGCCGGGGAGCTGTTTTTT. Amino acid sequence: CASSLGNSLAGELFF.

This clonotype occurred many times. The chain uses TRBV10-2 and TRBJ1-6, with 7 bases fitting TRBD1. CDR3 length: 14 amino acids. Germline trimming cut 5 bases from V and 7 bases from J; bases unmatched to any gene: 5. Germline V gene data show CDR1 as WSHSY and CDR2 as SAAADI. DNA of the CDR3: TGCGCCAGCAGTCTCGGGACAGTAAATTCACCCCTCCACTTT. It specifies CASSLGTVNSPLHF.

This clonotype was counted between two and nine times. This rearrangement joins TRBV7-9 to TRBJ2-5; D ambiguous. Trimming removed 3 bases from V and 0 bases from J, with 14 bases in between. This CDR3 region has 16 residues. Germline assignment: CDR1 SEHNR and CDR2 FQNEAQ (reference sequence). CDR3: CASSFYKATDQETQYF. CDR3 DNA sequence: TGTGCCAGCAGCTTCTATAAAGCGACGGACCAAGAGACCCAGTACTTC. Filled out from reference TRBV7-9 and TRBJ2-5, the complete variable domain reads DTGVSQNPRHKITKRGQNVTFRCDPISEHNRLYWYRQTLGQGPEFLTYFQNEAQLEKSRLLSDRFSAERPKGSFSTLEIQRTEQGDSAMYLCASSFYKATDQETQYFGPGTRLLVL.

The chain carries TRBV6-2 or TRBV6-3 and TRBJ2-1, with D possibly being TRBD2 (6 bases). CDR1 is MNHEY and CDR2 is SVGEGT in the germline V gene. The ends were cut back, 4 bases at V and 4 bases at J, with 20 bases in the middle. The CDR3 consists of 17 residues. CDR3 region: CASSFPPGATAYNEQFF. CDR3 DNA: TGTGCCAGCAGTTTCCCCCCGGGAGCGACAGCTTACAATGAGCAGTTCTTC.

This clonotype showed up just a few times. This chain joins TRBV12-5 and TRBJ1-5, with D possibly matching TRBD1 (5 bases). Trimming stripped 6 bases from V and 0 bases from J, with 18 bases between. This CDR3 has 17 residues. CDR1 LGHNT and CDR2 FRNRAP come from the germline V gene. The CDR3 sequence: CASGQCQTENSNQPQHF. The CDR3 DNA is TGTGCTAGTGGCCAATGCCAGACAGAGAATAGCAATCAGCCCCAGCATTTT.

A few counts support this clonotype. The chain carries TRBV4-1 and TRBJ2-5; the match to TRBD1 covers 8 bases. Germline assignment: CDR1 MGHRA and CDR2 YSYEKL. V gave up 1 base and J gave up 2 bases; unmatched junction bases: 6. The CDR3 covers 16 residues. The CDR3 spells CASSQGAGGGQETQYF. The CDR3 region has the DNA TGCGCCAGCAGCCAAGGGGCAGGGGGCGGACAAGAGACCCAGTACTTC.

The rearrangement links TRBV5-1 to TRBJ2-1; TRBD1 agrees at 9 bases. Trimming took 0 bases from V and 5 from J; bases not matched to a gene: 3. CDR1 and CDR2 (germline): SGHRS, YFSETQ. This CDR3 has 15 amino acids. The CDR3 loop reads CASSLGGQGHNEQFF. CDR3 bases: TGCGCCAGCAGCTTGGGGGGACAGGGCCACAATGAGCAGTTCTTC.

This clonotype has only a few counts. The chain is built from TRBV3-1 and TRBJ2-4; 13 nucleotides line up with TRBD2. The V segment lost 4 bases and the J segment 0 bases; nucleotides outside the gene matches: 3. The CDR3 is made up of 17 amino acids. Germline-derived CDR1 and CDR2 are LGHDT and YNNKEL (reference sequence). DNA of the CDR3: TGTGCCAGCAGCCCGGGACTAGCGGGATCAGCCAAAAACATTCAGTACTTC. Its protein is CASSPGLAGSAKNIQYF.

This clonotype came up many times. The chain recombines TRBV5-1 with TRBJ2-5, with a tentative D call TRBD1 (7 bases). The CDR3 is 14 residues long. V lost 4 bases and J 2 bases, leaving 12 bases between the germline ends. The germline V gene has CDR1 SGHRS and CDR2 YFSETQ. The CDR3 is CASSAGQRQETQYF. CDR3 bases: TGCGCCAGCAGCGCGGGACAGAGACAAGAGACCCAGTACTTC.

Many counts were recorded for this clonotype. V gene TRBV28 combines with J gene TRBJ2-7; D may be TRBD2 (7 bases). The germline V and J ends were trimmed by 2 bases and 2 bases, with 10 bases remaining between them. CDR3 size: 14 residues. The germline V gene encodes CDR1 MDHEN and CDR2 SYDVKM. The CDR3 loop reads CASSLEGGAYEQYF. The CDR3 coding sequence is TGTGCCAGCAGTTTAGAGGGGGGGGCCTACGAGCAGTACTTC.

This clonotype was seen at least ten times. The chain combines TRBV11-2 with TRBJ1-5; D is uncertain. V dropped 1 base and J dropped 3 bases, with 13 bases sitting between them. In germline, CDR1 is SGHAT, CDR2 FQNNGV. CDR3 size: 16 residues. The CDR3 DNA sequence: TGTGCCAGCAGCTTAGGGTCCCGACAAGACAATCAGCCCCAGCATTTT. Its protein is CASSLGSRQDNQPQHF.

The rearrangement uses TRBV14 and TRBJ1-1; D is possibly TRBD1 (5 bases). The germline V gene has CDR1 SGHDN and CDR2 FVKESK. The CDR3 spans 15 residues. V shed 0 bases and J shed 5 bases, with 13 bases lying between them. CDR3 bases: TGTGCCAGCAGCCAAGAAGAGTCAGGGATAACTGAAGCTTTCTTT. The encoded protein is CASSQEESGITEAFF.

The chain employs TRBV12-3 or TRBV12-4 and TRBJ1-4; tentatively, D is TRBD1 (6 bases). Trimming shortened V by 5 bases and J by 0 bases, and 13 bases separated the two germline ends. The CDR3 runs 16 residues. The CDR3 reads CASSPTDRPTNEKLFF. Written as DNA, the CDR3 is TGTGCCAGCAGTCCGACCGACAGGCCAACTAATGAAAAACTGTTTTTT.

J is TRBJ2-5 and V is TRBV28; 12 bases fit TRBD2. V was pared by 6 bases and J by 1 base, with 6 bases of the junction left unmatched. CDR1 MDHEN and CDR2 SYDVKM come from the germline V gene. CDR3 length: 16 amino acids. The CDR3 region is CASRVGLAGSQETQYF. The CDR3 nucleotides are TGTGCCAGCAGGGTTGGACTAGCGGGGAGCCAAGAGACCCAGTACTTC.

As regards this clonotype: The missing conserved phenylalanine or tryptophan at the end of this CDR3 makes a read error likely. The chain carries TRBV4-1 and TRBJ1-1; D not certain. The CDR3 has 12 residues. Trimming pared 0 bases from V and 11 bases from J, leaving 10 bases between. Germline CDR1 is MGHRA and CDR2 is YSYEKL. Written as DNA, the CDR3 is TGCGCCAGCAGCCAAGACCGGGCCGCCGCTTTCTCT. It translates to CASSQDRAAAFS.